The source of this T cell receptor (beta chain) is a study of vaccination effects on CD4 cells after COVID-19. As for the study in general: Each participant received a vaccine that was either BNT162b2 or mRNA-1273, given as two doses.

This CDR3 has 13 amino acids. CDR1 and CDR2 (germline): SGHTA, FQGTGA. Trimming stripped 3 bases from V and 2 bases from J, with 4 bases between. Points on this clone: Antigen specificity is unknown.

Assay: immunoSEQ multiplex PCR; the TCRdb copy retains only in-frame clones and omits some. The sample lists about 43,000 clones, roughly four fifths seen once, with approximately 10% in the top ten. Points from the study as a whole: Vaccine- and infection-induced clones showed marked clonal contraction late following vaccination.

Antigen-specific CD4+ T cells were expanded with viral peptide pools in the ViraFEST assay before sequencing. A 10-day culture period preceded the isolation of CD4+ T cells. Neither prior SARS-CoV-2 infection nor positive nucleocapsid antibodies were present in the vaccine recipients. This chain uses TRBV7-3 with TRBJ2-2; D gene unclear. The sample in question was CD4+ T cells from PBMCs cultured with SARS-CoV-2 spike peptides, obtained before COVID-19 vaccination. The receptor comes from a human donor who received a COVID-19 vaccine. The CDR3 loop reads CASSLRNTGELFF. CDR3 in DNA: TGTGCCAGCAGCTTGAGAAACACCGGGGAGCTGTTTTTT.